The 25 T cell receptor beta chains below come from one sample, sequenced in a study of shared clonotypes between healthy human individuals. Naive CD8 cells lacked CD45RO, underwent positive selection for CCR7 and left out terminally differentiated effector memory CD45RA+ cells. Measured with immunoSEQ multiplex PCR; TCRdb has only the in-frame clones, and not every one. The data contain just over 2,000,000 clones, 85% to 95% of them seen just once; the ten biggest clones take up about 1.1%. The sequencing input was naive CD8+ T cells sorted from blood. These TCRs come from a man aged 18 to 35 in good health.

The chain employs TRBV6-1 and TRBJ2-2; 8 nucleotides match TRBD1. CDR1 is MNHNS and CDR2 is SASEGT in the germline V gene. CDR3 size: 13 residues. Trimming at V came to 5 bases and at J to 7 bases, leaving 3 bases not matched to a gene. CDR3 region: CASSQTGVGELFF. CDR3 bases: TGTGCCAGCAGTCAGACAGGGGTCGGGGAGCTGTTTTTT.

CDR3 DNA sequence: TGTGCCAGCAGCCCACGGGGGTTTCGGTCCGAGCAGTACTTC. Translation gives CASSPRGFRSEQYF. The chain links TRBV13 to TRBJ2-7; perhaps TRBD2 as D (6 bases). This CDR3 has 14 amino acids. Trimming removed 5 bases from V and 6 bases from J, with 17 bases in between. CDR1 PRHDT and CDR2 FYEKMQ come from the germline V gene (reference sequence).

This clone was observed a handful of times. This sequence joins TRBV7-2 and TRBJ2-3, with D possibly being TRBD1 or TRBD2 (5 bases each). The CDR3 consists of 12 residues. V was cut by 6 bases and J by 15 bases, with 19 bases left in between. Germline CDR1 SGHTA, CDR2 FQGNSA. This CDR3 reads CASSFPPGPLYF. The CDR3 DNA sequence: TGTGCCAGCAGTTTTCCTCCGGGACCTCTCTATTTT.

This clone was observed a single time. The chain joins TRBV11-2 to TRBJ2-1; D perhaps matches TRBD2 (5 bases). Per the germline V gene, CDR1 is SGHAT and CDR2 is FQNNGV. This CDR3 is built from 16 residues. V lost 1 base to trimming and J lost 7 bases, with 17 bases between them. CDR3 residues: CASSLVPDPGGNEQFF. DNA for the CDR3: TGTGCCAGCAGCTTAGTCCCGGACCCAGGCGGGAATGAGCAGTTCTTC. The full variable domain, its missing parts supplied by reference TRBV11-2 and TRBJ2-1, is EAGVAQSPRYKIIEKRQSVAFWCNPISGHATLYWYQQILGQGPKLLIQFQNNGVVDDSQLPKDRFSAERLKGVDSTLKIQPAKLEDSAVYLCASSLVPDPGGNEQFFGPGTRLTVL.

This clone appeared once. The CDR3 is CASSFGLAGGSSYEQYF. DNA of the CDR3: TGTGCCAGCAGTTTCGGACTAGCGGGGGGGAGCTCCTACGAGCAGTACTTC. This chain links TRBV28 with TRBJ2-7; 15 bases line up with TRBD2. Germline V gene sequence: CDR1 MDHEN, CDR2 SYDVKM. V lost 3 bases, J lost 0 bases, and 3 bases stayed unmatched. The CDR3 runs to 17 residues.

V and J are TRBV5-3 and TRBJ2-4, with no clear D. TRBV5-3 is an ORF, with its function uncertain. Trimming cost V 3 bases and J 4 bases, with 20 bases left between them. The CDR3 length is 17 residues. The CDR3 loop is CARSSPPGPRVKNIQYF. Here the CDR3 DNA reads TGTGCCAGAAGCTCGCCCCCCGGGCCTCGCGTGAAAAACATTCAGTACTTC.

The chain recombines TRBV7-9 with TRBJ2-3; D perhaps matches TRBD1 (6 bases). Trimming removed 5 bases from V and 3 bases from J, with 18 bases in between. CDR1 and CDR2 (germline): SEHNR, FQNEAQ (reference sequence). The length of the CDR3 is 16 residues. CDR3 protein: CASSRTGQASTDTQYF. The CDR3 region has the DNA TGTGCCAGCAGCCGCACGGGACAAGCATCTACAGATACGCAGTATTTT.

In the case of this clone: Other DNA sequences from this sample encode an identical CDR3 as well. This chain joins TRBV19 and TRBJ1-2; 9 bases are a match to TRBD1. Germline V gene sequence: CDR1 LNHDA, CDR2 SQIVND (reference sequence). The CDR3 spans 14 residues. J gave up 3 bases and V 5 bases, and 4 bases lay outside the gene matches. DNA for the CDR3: TGTGCCAGTAGTCCGGGACAGGGCTACTATGGCTACACCTTC. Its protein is CASSPGQGYYGYTF. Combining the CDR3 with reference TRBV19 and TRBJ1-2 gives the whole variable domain DGGITQSPKYLFRKEGQNVTLSCEQNLNHDAMYWYRQDPGQGLRLIYYSQIVNDFQKGDIAEGYSVSREKKESFPLTVTSAQKNPTAFYLCASSPGQGYYGYTFGSGTRLTVV.

The CDR3, as DNA: TGTGCCAGCAGCTTGGGACTCGAAGCTTTCTTT. Its translation: CASSLGLEAFF. The chain joins TRBV5-6 to TRBJ1-1; D unclear. The CDR3 spans 11 residues. Germline CDR1 SGHDT, CDR2 YYEEEE. V was trimmed by 0 bases and J by 8 bases, leaving 5 bases between them.

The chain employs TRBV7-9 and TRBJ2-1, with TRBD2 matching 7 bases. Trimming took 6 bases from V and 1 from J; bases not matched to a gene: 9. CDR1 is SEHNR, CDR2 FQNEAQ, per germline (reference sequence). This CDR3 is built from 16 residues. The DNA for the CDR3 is TGTGCCAGCAGTCCTCCGGGAGGAGGATCCTACAATGAGCAGTTCTTC. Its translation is CASSPPGGGSYNEQFF.

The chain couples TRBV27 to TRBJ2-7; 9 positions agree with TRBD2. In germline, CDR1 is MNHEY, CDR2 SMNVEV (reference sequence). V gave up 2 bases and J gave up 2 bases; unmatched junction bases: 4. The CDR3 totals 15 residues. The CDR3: CASSLIAGGAYEQYF. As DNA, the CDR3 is TGTGCCAGCAGTTTAATTGCGGGGGGGGCCTACGAGCAGTACTTC.

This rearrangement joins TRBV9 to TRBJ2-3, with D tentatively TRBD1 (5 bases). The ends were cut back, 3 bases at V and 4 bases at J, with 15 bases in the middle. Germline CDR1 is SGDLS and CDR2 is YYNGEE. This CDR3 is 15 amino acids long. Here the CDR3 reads CASSAVWGPSDTQYF. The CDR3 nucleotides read TGTGCCAGCAGCGCAGTCTGGGGCCCTTCAGATACGCAGTATTTT.

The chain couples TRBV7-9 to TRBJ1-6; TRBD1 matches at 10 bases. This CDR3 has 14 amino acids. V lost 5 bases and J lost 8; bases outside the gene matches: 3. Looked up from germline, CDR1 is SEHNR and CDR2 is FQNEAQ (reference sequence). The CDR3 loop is CASSPGTGDSPLHF. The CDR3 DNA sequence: TGTGCCAGCAGCCCTGGGACAGGGGATTCACCCCTCCACTTT.

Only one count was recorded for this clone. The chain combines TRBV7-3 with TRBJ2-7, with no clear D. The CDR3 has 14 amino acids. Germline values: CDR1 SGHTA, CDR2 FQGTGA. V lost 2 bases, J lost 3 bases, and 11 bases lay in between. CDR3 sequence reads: CASSLLKGYYEQYF. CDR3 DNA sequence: TGTGCCAGCAGCTTACTAAAAGGGTACTACGAGCAGTACTTC.

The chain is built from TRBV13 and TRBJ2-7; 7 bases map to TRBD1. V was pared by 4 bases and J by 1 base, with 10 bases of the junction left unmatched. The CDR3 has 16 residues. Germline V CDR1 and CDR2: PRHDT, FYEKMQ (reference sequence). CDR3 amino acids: CASSSPSTGQSYEQYF. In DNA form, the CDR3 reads TGTGCCAGCAGCTCCCCGTCGACAGGGCAGTCCTACGAGCAGTACTTC.

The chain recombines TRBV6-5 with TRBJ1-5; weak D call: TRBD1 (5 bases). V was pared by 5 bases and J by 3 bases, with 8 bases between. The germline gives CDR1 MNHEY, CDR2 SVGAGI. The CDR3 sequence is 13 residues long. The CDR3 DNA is TGTGCCAGCAGTCAAGGGGTCAATCAGCCCCAGCATTTT. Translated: CASSQGVNQPQHF.

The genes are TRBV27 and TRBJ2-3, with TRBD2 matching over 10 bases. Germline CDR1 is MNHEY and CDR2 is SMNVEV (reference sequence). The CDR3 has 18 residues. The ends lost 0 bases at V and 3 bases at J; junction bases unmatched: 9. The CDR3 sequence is CASSLSVLAGAQTDTQYF. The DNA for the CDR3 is TGTGCCAGCAGTTTATCCGTCCTAGCGGGAGCGCAAACAGATACGCAGTATTTT.

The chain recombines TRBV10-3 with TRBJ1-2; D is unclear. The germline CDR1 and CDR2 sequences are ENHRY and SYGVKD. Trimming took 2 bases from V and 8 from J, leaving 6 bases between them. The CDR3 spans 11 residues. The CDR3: CAISEAGGYTF. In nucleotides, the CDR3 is TGTGCCATCAGTGAGGCCGGGGGCTACACCTTC.

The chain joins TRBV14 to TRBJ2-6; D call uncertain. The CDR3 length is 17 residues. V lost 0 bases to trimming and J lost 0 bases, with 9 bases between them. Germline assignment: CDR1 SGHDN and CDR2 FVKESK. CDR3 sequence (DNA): TGTGCCAGCAGCCAAGATCGGCGGCACTCTGGGGCCAACGTCCTGACTTTC. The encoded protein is CASSQDRRHSGANVLTF.

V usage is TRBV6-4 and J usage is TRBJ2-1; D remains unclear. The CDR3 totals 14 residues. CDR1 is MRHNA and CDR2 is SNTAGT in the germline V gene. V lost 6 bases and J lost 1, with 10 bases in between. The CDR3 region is CASSETLSYNEQFF. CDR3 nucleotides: TGTGCCAGCAGCGAGACCCTTTCCTACAATGAGCAGTTCTTC.

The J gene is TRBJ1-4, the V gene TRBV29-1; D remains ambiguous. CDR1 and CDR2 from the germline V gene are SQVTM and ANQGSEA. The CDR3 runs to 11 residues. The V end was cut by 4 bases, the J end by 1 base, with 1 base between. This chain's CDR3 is CSVGTNEKLFF. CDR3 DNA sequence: TGCAGCGTTGGAACTAATGAAAAACTGTTTTTT.

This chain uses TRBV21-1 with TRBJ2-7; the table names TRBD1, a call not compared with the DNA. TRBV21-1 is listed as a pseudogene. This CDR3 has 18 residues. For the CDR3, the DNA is TGTGCCAGCAGCAAACACTTAGCTCCGGGACAGGGGAGATGCGAGCAGTACTTC. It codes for CASSKHLAPGQGRCEQYF.

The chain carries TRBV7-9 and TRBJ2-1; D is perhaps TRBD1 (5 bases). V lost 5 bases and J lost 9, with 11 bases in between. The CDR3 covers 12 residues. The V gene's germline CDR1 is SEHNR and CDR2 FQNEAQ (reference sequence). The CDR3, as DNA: TGTGCCAGCAGCCCGGATCAGGGTGAGCAGTTCTTC. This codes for CASSPDQGEQFF.

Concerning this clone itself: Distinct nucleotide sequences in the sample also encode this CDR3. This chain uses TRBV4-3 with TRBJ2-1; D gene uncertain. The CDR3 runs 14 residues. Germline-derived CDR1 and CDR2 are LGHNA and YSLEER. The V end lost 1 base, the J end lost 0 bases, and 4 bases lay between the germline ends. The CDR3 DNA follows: TGCGCCAGCAGCCAAGGGAGCTCCTACAATGAGCAGTTCTTC. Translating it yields CASSQGSSYNEQFF.

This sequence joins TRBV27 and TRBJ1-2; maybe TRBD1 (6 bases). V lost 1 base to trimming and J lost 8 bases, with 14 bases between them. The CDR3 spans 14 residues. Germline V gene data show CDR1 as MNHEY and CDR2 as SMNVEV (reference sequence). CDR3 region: CASSLYRGAEGYTF. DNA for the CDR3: TGTGCCAGCAGTTTATATCGGGGGGCCGAAGGCTACACCTTC.